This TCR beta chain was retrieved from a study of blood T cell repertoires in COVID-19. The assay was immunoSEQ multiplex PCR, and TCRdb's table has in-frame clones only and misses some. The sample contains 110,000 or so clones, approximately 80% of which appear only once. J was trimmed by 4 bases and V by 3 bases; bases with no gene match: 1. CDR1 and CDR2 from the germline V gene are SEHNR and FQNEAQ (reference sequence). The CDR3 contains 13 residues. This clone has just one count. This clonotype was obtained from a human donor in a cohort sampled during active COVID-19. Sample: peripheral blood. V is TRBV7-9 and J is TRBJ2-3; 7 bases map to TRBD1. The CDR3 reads CASSFGQADTQYF. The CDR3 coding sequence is TGTGCCAGCAGCTTCGGACAGGCAGATACGCAGTATTTT. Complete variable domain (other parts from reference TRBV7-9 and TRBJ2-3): DTGVSQNPRHKITKRGQNVTFRCDPISEHNRLYWYRQTLGQGPEFLTYFQNEAQLEKSRLLSDRFSAERPKGSFSTLEIQRTEQGDSAMYLCASSFGQADTQYFGPGTRLTVL.